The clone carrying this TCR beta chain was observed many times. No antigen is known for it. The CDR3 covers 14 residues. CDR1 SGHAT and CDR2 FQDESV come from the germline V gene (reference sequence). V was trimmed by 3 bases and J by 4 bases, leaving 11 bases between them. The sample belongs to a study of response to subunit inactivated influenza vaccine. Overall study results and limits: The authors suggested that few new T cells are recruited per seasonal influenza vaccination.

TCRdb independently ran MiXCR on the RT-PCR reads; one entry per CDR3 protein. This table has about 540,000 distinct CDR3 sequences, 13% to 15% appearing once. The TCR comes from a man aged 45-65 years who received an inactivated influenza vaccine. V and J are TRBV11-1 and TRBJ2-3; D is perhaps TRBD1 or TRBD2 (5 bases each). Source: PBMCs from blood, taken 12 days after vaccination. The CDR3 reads CASSFNGAPDTQYF. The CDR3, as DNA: TGTGCCAGCAGCTTTAACGGGGCCCCAGATACGCAGTATTTT.